These 8 T cell receptor beta chains originate from one sample sequenced in a study of tumor-infiltrating lymphocytes in primary liver carcinoma. Both RNA and DNA were isolated together from around 20-30 mg of bulk tissue that had not been sorted. cDNA specific to TCR beta was made from around 470 ng of total RNA, with a constant-region primer employed for priming. Amplification in three nested multiplex PCR rounds with slightly modified ARM-PCR gave rise to TCR beta libraries. The opening two PCR rounds, about 11 cycles each, paired TRBV1-TRBV30 forward primers with a C-beta reverse primer. A single record per CDR3 protein comes from TCRdb applying MiXCR to the multiplex PCR reads. Counted here are 150,000 to 200,000 distinct CDR3 sequences, around four fifths occurring once; the ten biggest clones make up around 18%. Sequencing was carried out using tumor tissue from primary liver carcinoma. Source of these receptors: a man aged 40-55 years with primary liver carcinoma and hepatitis B virus infection.

This clonotype was found a few times. The chain is built from TRBV5-1 and TRBJ1-5; 7 bases agree with TRBD1. The germline V gene has CDR1 SGHRS and CDR2 YFSETQ. The trim removed 4 bases at V and 6 bases at J, leaving 10 bases unmatched. The CDR3 loop spans 15 amino acids. The CDR3 sequence: CASSAEGAGSQPQHF. In DNA form, the CDR3 reads TGCGCCAGCAGCGCCGAGGGGGCAGGCAGTCAGCCCCAGCATTTT.

This chain links TRBV12-3 or TRBV12-4 with TRBJ2-3; D may correspond to TRBD1 or TRBD2 (6 bases each). Trimming removed 6 bases at V and 12 bases at J, with 22 bases between. CDR3 length equals 14 residues. The CDR3 is CASREGTSSGTQYF. The CDR3 DNA follows: TGTGCCAGCAGGGAGGGGACAAGTTCTGGTACTCAGTATTTT.

Concerning this clonotype: Mismatch with germline at one junction end may stem from a read error. V is TRBV11-1 and J is TRBJ2-1, with D possibly matching TRBD2 (5 bases). The CDR3 sequence is 13 residues long. Germline-derived CDR1 and CDR2 are SGHAT and FQDESV (reference sequence). Here the CDR3 reads CACSVGLNNEQIF. CDR3 bases: TGTGCCTGTAGCGTTGGCCTGAACAATGAGCAGATCTTC.

As concerns this clonotype: The junction departs from the called germline gene at one end, perhaps through a read error. The V call is TRBV12-3 or TRBV12-4, the J call TRBJ2-1, with D possibly TRBD1 on 6 matching bases. The CDR3 has 15 amino acids. The CDR3 DNA reads TGTACCAGCAGTTTGGGACACGGAGATGTCAATGAACAGTTCTTC. Its translation: CTSSLGHGDVNEQFF.

Details on this clonotype: A much larger clone lies one base from this, so it may be a read error. This is likely a read error, given that the CDR3 carries no conserved phenylalanine or tryptophan at its end. The chain employs TRBV14 and TRBJ1-2; TRBD1 is a possible D gene (5 bases). Germline V gives CDR1 SGHDN, CDR2 FVKESK. The V gene lost 0 bases and the J gene lost 3 bases, with 5 bases spanning the gap. The CDR3 is 13 residues long. The CDR3 sequence is CASSQDRDYGYTY. The CDR3 DNA follows: TGTGCCAGCAGCCAAGACAGGGACTATGGCTACACCTAC.

This clonotype was picked up many times. This chain connects TRBV5-5 to TRBJ2-3, with D hard to call. Germline loops: CDR1 SGHKS, CDR2 YYEKEE (reference sequence). The V gene lost 1 base and the J gene lost 3 bases, with 9 bases spanning the gap. The CDR3 is made up of 14 amino acids. The chain's CDR3 is CASSLTDGTDTQYF. The CDR3 bases are TGTGCCAGCAGCTTGACTGACGGGACAGATACGCAGTATTTT.

The rearrangement links TRBV29-1 to TRBJ2-7, with a possible D match to TRBD1 (7 bases). CDR1 and CDR2 from the germline V gene are SQVTM and ANQGSEA. This CDR3 spans 15 amino acids. The CDR3 loop is CSVEDPGGSSYEKYV. DNA of the CDR3: TGCAGCGTTGAAGATCCAGGGGGGAGCTCCTACGAGAAGTACGTC.

Turning to this clonotype: An end of the junction differs from the germline gene, which may be a read error. The chain has TRBV4-3 and TRBJ2-3; 10 bases fit TRBD2. Germline V gene lookup returns CDR1 LGHNA and CDR2 YSLEER. This CDR3 comprises 16 residues. CDR3 loop: CANSQGTSETTDTQYF. As DNA, the CDR3 is TGCGCCAACAGCCAGGGGACTAGCGAGACCACAGATACGCAGTATTTT.